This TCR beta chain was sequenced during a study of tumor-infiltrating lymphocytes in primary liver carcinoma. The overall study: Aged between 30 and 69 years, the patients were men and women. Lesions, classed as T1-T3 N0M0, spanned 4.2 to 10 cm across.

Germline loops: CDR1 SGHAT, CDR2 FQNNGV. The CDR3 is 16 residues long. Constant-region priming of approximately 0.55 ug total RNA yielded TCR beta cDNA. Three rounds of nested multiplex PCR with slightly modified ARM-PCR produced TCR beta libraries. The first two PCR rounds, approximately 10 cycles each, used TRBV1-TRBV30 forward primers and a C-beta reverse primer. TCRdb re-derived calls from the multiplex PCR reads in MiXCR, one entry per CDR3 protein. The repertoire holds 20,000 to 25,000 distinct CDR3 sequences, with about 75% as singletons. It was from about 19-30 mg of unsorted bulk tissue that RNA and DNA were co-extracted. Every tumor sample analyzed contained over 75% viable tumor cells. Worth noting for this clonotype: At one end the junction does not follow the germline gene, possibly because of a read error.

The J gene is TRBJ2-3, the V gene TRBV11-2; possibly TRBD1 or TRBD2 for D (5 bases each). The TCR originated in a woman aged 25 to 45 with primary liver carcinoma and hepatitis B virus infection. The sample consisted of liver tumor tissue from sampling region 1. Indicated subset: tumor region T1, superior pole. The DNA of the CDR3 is TGTGCCAGCAGCCGGACGCGACGGGGAAGGGGAGACACGCAGTATTTC. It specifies CASSRTRRGRGDTQYF.